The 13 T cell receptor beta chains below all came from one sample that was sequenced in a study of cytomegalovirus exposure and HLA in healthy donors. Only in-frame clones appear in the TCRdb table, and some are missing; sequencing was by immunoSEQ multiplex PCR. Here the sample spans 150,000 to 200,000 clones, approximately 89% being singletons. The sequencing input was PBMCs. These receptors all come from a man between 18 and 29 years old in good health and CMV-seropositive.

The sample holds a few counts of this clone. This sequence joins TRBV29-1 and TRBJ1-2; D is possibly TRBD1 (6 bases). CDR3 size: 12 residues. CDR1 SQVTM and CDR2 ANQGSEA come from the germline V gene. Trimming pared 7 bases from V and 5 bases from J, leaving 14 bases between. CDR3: CSGGTTGYGYTF. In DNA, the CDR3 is TGCAGCGGTGGAACTACAGGGTATGGCTACACCTTC. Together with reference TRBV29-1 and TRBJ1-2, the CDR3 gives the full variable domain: SAVISQKPSRDICQRGTSLTIQCQVDSQVTMMFWYRQQPGQSLTLIATANQGSEATYESGFVIDKFPISRPNLTFSTLTVSNMSPEDSSIYLCSGGTTGYGYTFGSGTRLTVV.

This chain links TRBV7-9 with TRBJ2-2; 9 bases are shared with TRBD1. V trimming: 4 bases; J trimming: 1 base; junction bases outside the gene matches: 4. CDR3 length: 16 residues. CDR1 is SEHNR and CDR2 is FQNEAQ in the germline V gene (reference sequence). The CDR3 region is CASSSVGQGNTGELFF. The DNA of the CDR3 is TGTGCCAGCAGCTCTGTGGGACAGGGGAACACCGGGGAGCTGTTTTTT. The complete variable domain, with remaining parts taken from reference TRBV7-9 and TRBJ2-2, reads DTGVSQNPRHKITKRGQNVTFRCDPISEHNRLYWYRQTLGQGPEFLTYFQNEAQLEKSRLLSDRFSAERPKGSFSTLEIQRTEQGDSAMYLCASSSVGQGNTGELFFGEGSRLTVL.

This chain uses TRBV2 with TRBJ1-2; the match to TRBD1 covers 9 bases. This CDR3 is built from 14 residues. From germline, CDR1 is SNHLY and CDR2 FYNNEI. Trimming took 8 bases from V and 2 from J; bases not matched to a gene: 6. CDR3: CASLTGTGNYGYTF. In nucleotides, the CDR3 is TGTGCCAGCCTTACCGGGACAGGGAACTATGGCTACACCTTC.

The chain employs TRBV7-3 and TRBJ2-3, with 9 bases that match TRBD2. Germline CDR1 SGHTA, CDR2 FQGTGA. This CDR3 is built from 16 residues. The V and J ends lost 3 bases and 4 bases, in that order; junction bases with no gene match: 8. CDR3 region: CASSLGRGGGADTQYF. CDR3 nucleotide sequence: TGTGCCAGCAGCTTGGGTCGTGGCGGGGGGGCAGATACGCAGTATTTT.

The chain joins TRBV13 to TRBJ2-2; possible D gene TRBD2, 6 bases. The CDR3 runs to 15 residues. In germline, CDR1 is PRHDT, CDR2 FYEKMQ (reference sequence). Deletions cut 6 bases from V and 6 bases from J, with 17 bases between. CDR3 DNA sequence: TGTGCCAGCAGACCTAACCACGGGAGTTCCGGGGAGCTGTTTTTT. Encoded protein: CASRPNHGSSGELFF.

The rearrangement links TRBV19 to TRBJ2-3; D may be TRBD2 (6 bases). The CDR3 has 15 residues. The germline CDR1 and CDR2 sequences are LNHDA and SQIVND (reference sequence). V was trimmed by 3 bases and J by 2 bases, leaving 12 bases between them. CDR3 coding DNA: TGTGCCAGTAGTATCTGGGCGGGGTACACAGATACGCAGTATTTT. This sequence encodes CASSIWAGYTDTQYF.

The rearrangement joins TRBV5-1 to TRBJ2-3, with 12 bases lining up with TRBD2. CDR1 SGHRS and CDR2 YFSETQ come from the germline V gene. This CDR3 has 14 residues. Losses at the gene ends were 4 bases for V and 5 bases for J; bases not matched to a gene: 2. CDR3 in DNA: TGCGCCAGCAGCACGGGACTAGCGGGAGATACGCAGTATTTT. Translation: CASSTGLAGDTQYF.

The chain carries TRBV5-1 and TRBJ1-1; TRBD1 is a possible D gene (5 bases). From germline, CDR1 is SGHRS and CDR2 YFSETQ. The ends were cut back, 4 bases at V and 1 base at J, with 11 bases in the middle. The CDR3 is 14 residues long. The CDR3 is CASSGRDTNTEAFF. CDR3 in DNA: TGCGCCAGCAGCGGCAGGGATACGAACACTGAAGCTTTCTTT.

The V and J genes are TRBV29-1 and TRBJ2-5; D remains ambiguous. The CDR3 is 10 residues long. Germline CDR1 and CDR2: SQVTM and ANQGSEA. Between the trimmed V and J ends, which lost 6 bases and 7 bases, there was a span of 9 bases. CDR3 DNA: TGCAGCGTCGCCCGGGTGACCCAGTACTTC. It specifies CSVARVTQYF.

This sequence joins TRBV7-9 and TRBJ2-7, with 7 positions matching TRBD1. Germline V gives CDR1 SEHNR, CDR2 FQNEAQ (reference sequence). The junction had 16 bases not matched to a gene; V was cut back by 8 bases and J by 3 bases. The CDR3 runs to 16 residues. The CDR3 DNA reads TGTGCCAGCTCCCTCGGGGAGACAGGGTTTGACTACGAGCAGTACTTC. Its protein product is CASSLGETGFDYEQYF.

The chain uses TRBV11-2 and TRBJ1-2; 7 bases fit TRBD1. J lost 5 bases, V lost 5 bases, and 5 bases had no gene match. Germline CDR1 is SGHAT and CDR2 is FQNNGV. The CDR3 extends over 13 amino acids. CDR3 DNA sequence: TGTGCCAGCAGCGACGGGACAGTTTATGGCTACACCTTC. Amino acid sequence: CASSDGTVYGYTF.

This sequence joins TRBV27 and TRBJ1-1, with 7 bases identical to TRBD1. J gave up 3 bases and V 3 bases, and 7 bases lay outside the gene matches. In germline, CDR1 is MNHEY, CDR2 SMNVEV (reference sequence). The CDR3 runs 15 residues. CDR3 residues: CASSFYGRGDTEAFF. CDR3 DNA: TGTGCCAGCAGTTTTTATGGCAGGGGGGACACTGAAGCTTTCTTT.

Here the CDR3 DNA reads TGTGCCAGCAGTTACTCGAGCGGGTCTCCCTACGAGCAGTACTTC. Residues: CASSYSSGSPYEQYF. The rearrangement uses TRBV6-5 and TRBJ2-7; TRBD2 might be the D (6 bases). Trimming removed 0 bases from V and 2 bases from J, with 11 bases in between. The germline CDR1 and CDR2 sequences are MNHEY and SVGAGI. The CDR3 has 15 amino acids.